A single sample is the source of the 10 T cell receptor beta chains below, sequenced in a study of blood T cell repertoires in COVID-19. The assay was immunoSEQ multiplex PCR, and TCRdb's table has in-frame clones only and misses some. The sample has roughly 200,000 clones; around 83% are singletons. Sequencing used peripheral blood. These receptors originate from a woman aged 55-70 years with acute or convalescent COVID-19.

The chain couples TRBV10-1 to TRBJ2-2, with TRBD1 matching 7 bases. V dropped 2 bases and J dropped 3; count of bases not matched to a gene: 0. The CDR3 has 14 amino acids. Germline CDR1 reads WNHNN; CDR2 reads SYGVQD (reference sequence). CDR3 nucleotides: TGCGCCAGCAGTGAGGACAGGGACACCGGGGAGCTGTTTTTT. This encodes CASSEDRDTGELFF.

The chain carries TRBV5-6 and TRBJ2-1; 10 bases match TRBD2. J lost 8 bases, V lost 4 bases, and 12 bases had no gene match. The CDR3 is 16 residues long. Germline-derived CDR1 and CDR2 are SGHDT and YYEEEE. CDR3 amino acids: CASSLSGRAVFDEQFF. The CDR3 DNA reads TGTGCCAGCAGCCTGAGCGGGAGGGCCGTTTTTGATGAGCAGTTCTTC.

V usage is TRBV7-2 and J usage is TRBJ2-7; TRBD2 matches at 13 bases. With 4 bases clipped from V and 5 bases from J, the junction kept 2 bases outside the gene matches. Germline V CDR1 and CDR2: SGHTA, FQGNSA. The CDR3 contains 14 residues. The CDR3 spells CASSYGLAGDEQYV. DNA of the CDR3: TGTGCCAGCAGCTATGGACTAGCGGGAGACGAGCAGTACGTC.

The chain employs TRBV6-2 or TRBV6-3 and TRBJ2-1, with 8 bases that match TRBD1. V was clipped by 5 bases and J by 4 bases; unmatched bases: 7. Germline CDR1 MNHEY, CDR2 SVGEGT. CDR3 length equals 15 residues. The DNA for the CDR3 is TGTGCCAGCAGTACCCGGACAGGGTGGTACAATGAGCAGTTCTTC. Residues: CASSTRTGWYNEQFF.

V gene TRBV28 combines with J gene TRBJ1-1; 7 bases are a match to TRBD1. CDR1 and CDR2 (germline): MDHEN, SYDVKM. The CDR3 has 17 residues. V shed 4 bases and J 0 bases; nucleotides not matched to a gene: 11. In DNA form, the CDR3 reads TGTGCCAGCAGTTCGGGGACAGCCAATCTCATGAACACTGAAGCTTTCTTT. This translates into CASSSGTANLMNTEAFF.

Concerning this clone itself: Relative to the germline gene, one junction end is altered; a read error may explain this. The CDR3 bases are TGTGCCAGCAGCTTATCAGGGGATTCATACGAGCAGTACTTC. It codes for CASSLSGDSYEQYF. V is TRBV28 and J is TRBJ2-7, with a weak D call TRBD1 (6 bases). Germline-derived CDR1 and CDR2 are MDHEN and SYDVKM. This CDR3 contains 14 residues.

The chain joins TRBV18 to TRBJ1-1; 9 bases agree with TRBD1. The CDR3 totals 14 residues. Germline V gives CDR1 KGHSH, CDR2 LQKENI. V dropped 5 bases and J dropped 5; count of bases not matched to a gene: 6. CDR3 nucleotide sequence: TGTGCCAGCTCAGGAAGGACAGGGGAAACTGAAGCTTTCTTT. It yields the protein CASSGRTGETEAFF.

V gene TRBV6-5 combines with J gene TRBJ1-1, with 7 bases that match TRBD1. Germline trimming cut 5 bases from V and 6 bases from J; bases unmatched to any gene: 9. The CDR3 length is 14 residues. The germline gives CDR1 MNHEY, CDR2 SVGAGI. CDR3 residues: CASSPLGTASEAFF. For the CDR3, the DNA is TGTGCCAGCAGTCCCCTCGGGACAGCATCTGAAGCTTTCTTT.

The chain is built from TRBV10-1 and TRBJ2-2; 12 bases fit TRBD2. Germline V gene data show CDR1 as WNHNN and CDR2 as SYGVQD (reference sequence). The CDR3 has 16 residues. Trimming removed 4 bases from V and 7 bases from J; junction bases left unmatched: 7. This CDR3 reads CASSAWTSGNGGELFF. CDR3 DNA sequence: TGCGCCAGCAGTGCCTGGACTAGCGGGAATGGCGGGGAGCTGTTTTTT.

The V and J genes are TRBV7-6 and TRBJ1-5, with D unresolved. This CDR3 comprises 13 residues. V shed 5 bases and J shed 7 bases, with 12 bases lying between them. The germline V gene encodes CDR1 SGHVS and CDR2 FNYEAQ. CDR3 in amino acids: CASSPAHGQPQHF. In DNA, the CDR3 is TGTGCCAGCAGCCCTGCTCACGGGCAGCCCCAGCATTTT.